These 9 T cell receptor beta chains were sequenced from one sample in a study of shared clonotypes between healthy human individuals. The data were produced by immunoSEQ multiplex PCR, yet TCRdb's version contains in-frame clones alone and is incomplete. The table lists some 500,000 clones, almost 97% of them singletons. Specimen: naive CD4+ T cells sorted from blood. Subset denoted: CD45RA+ positively selected. The origin of the receptors is a woman aged 30 to 39 in good health.

This chain links TRBV27 with TRBJ1-2; 12 bases map to TRBD1. Germline V gives CDR1 MNHEY, CDR2 SMNVEV (reference sequence). The CDR3 is made up of 12 amino acids. V lost 8 bases to trimming and J lost 8 bases; unmatched junction nucleotides: 3. The CDR3 region has the DNA TGTGCCAGCGGGGACAGGGGGCGAGGCTACACCTTC. Translation: CASGDRGRGYTF.

The chain recombines TRBV30 with TRBJ1-3, with no clear D. Per germline, CDR1 GTSNPN and CDR2 SVGIG (reference sequence). Deletions cut 2 bases from V and 7 bases from J, with 24 bases between. The CDR3 is made up of 17 amino acids. CDR3 residues: CAWSSGSSLMVWNTIYF. Written as DNA, the CDR3 is TGTGCCTGGAGTTCTGGGTCTAGTTTGATGGTTTGGAACACCATATATTTT.

About this clone itself: The same CDR3 also results from other DNA sequences found in this sample. The J gene is TRBJ2-5, the V gene TRBV18, with no clear D. This CDR3 is built from 13 residues. Trimming took off 0 bases at V and 5 bases at J, with 7 bases between the two ends. The germline V gene encodes CDR1 KGHSH and CDR2 LQKENI. The CDR3 loop is CASSPPVQETQYF. CDR3 bases: TGTGCCAGCTCACCACCTGTGCAGGAGACCCAGTACTTC.

This sequence joins TRBV28 and TRBJ2-7; D might be TRBD1 (6 bases). Germline CDR1 is MDHEN and CDR2 is SYDVKM. Trimming removed 6 bases from V and 2 bases from J, with 14 bases in between. The CDR3 has 14 residues. This chain's CDR3 is CASSPRGKAYEQYF. As DNA, the CDR3 is TGTGCCAGCAGCCCAAGGGGGAAAGCCTACGAGCAGTACTTC.

There are a few counts of this clone. The rearrangement joins TRBV4-1 to TRBJ1-2; D is unclear. The CDR3 contains 16 residues. The germline V gene encodes CDR1 MGHRA and CDR2 YSYEKL. Trimming removed 4 bases from V and 5 bases from J, with 20 bases in between. This chain's CDR3 is CASSPGEIAAKYGYTF. The CDR3 coding sequence is TGCGCCAGCAGCCCCGGGGAGATAGCGGCCAAGTATGGCTACACCTTC.

This sequence joins TRBV18 and TRBJ2-6; D is unclear. Per germline, CDR1 KGHSH and CDR2 LQKENI. Trimming shortened V by 3 bases and J by 2 bases, and 8 bases separated the two germline ends. The CDR3 contains 15 residues. The DNA of the CDR3 is TGTGCCAGCTCACCGAGAGAAACTGGGGCCAACGTCCTGACTTTC. Translating gives CASSPRETGANVLTF. Based on the CDR3 plus reference TRBV18 and TRBJ2-6, the full variable domain is NAGVMQNPRHLVRRRGQEARLRCSPMKGHSHVYWYRQLPEEGLKFMVYLQKENIIDESGMPKERFSAEFPKEGPSILRIQQVVRGDSAAYFCASSPRETGANVLTFGAGSRLTVL.

The gene calls are TRBV5-1 and TRBJ2-3, with D maybe TRBD2 (6 bases). The CDR3 sequence is 16 residues long. V was cut by 0 bases and J by 0 bases, with 11 bases left in between. CDR1 is SGHRS, CDR2 YFSETQ, per germline. CDR3 in DNA: TGCGCCAGCAGCTTGGCAGTAGCGGCTAGCACAGATACGCAGTATTTT. Translating gives CASSLAVAASTDTQYF. The variable domain in full, with the rest retrieved from reference TRBV5-1 and TRBJ2-3, is KAGVTQTPRYLIKTRGQQVTLSCSPISGHRSVSWYQQTPGQGLQFLFEYFSETQRNKGNFPGRFSGRQFSNSRSEMNVSTLELGDSALYLCASSLAVAASTDTQYFGPGTRLTVL.

The chain employs TRBV2 and TRBJ1-4; D not certain. This CDR3 contains 14 residues. The germline V gene has CDR1 SNHLY and CDR2 FYNNEI. The ends were cut back, 3 bases at V and 0 bases at J, with 5 bases in the middle. CDR3 in amino acids: CASSDRTTNEKLFF. In nucleotides, the CDR3 is TGTGCCAGCAGTGACAGAACAACTAATGAAAAACTGTTTTTT. The full variable domain, rest sourced from reference TRBV2 and TRBJ1-4, is EPEVTQTPSHQVTQMGQEVILRCVPISNHLYFYWYRQILGQKVEFLVSFYNNEISEKSEIFDDQFSVERPDGSNFTLKIRSTKLEDSAMYFCASSDRTTNEKLFFGSGTQLSVL.

The V and J genes are TRBV28 and TRBJ1-2, with 7 positions matching TRBD1. Germline CDR1 is MDHEN and CDR2 is SYDVKM. This CDR3 has 12 amino acids. V gave up 2 bases and J gave up 8 bases; unmatched junction bases: 2. CDR3 DNA sequence: TGTGCCAGCAGTTTAAGACAGGGCGGCTACACCTTC. Its protein is CASSLRQGGYTF.